Described below is a single T cell receptor (beta chain) sequence and its context. Its ends do not fully match the called genes, so a read error is possible. The sample originates from a study of blood T cell repertoires in COVID-19. About the research overall: T cells, B-cell-depleted T cells, or PBMCs provided the cDNA or gDNA that served as material.

Assay: immunoSEQ multiplex PCR; the TCRdb copy retains only in-frame clones and omits some. The repertoire has 310,000 or so clones, 88% of them found once; the top ten carry 4%. The CDR3 consists of 13 residues. Germline CDR1 and CDR2: MNHEY and SVGAGI. Sequenced sample: peripheral blood. This clonotype was sampled from a woman in her fifties or sixties with active or convalescent COVID-19. The chain employs TRBV6-5 and TRBJ1-1; D is undetermined. The CDR3, as DNA: TGTGCCGCCAGGCCTCTGGCGAACGCTGAAGCTTTCTTT. Residues: CAARPLANAEAFF.